This T cell receptor beta chain was observed in a study of T cells after somatic rescue of genetic block. The germline V gene encodes CDR1 SGHTA and CDR2 FQGNSA. The CDR3 has 17 residues. Trimming took 6 bases from V and 4 from J; bases not matched to a gene: 9. Measured with immunoSEQ multiplex PCR; TCRdb has only the in-frame clones, and not every one. The sample records about 72,000 clones, roughly 90% being singletons. The sample was peripheral blood mononuclear cells (PBMCs). This chain uses TRBV7-2 with TRBJ2-1; the match to TRBD2 covers 13 bases. The clonotype originates from a man aged 25 to 40. In DNA, the CDR3 is TGTGCCAGCAGGGAGGGACTAGCGGGACTCTCGTACAATGAGCAGTTCTTC. Amino acid sequence: CASREGLAGLSYNEQFF.